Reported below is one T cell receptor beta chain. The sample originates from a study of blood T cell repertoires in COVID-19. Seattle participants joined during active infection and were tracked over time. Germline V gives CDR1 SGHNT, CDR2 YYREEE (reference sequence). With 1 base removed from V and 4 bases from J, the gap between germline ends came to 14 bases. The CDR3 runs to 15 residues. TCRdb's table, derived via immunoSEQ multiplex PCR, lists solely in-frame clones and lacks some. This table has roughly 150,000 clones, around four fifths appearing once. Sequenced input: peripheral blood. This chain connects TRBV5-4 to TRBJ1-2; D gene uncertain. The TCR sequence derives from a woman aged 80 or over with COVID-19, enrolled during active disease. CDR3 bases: TGTGCCAGCAGCTTGCTGCGGGGTCCATCCTATGGCTACACCTTC. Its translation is CASSLLRGPSYGYTF. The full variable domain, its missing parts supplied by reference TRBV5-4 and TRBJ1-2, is ETGVTQSPTHLIKTRGQQVTLRCSSQSGHNTVSWYQQALGQGPQFIFQYYREEENGRGNFPPRFSGLQFPNYSSELNVNALELDDSALYLCASSLLRGPSYGYTFGSGTRLTVV.